This T cell receptor (beta chain) comes out of a study of T cells in Graves' hyperthyroidism and ophthalmopathy. Stable hyperthyroidism: no ophthalmopathy progression over 18 months of follow-up. Uncontrolled infection, other autoimmune disease, pregnancy or lactation led to exclusion. TCR beta CDR3 regions were amplified from RNA transcripts. The TCR CDR3 first-round RT-PCR relied on the HTBI primer set. Each CDR3 protein is one row after TCRdb ran MiXCR on the multiplex PCR reads. The sample shows 610,000 or so distinct CDR3 sequences, about 45% of them seen only once. As regards this clonotype: The conserved phenylalanine or tryptophan is not found at the CDR3 terminus, so this likely reflects a read error. The DNA is left out, because the CDR3 cannot be placed on it with certainty; the CDR3 is given as TCRdb lists it.

The receptor comes from a woman between 18 and 29 years old with Graves' hyperthyroidism. The material sequenced was peripheral blood or thyroid tissue (not recorded which).

CDR3 sequence: CASSTPSGSL. The V and J genes are TRBV4-2 and TRBJ1-2. The CDR3 length is 10 residues, termini included. Germline values: CDR1 LGHNA, CDR2 YNFKEQ.